This T cell receptor beta chain was captured in a study of blood T cells in healthy people across ages. Broader study findings: A roughly linear age-dependent decrease characterized TCR beta diversity per million T cells. Unsorted PBMCs prevented conclusive naive versus antigen-experienced comparison.

V lost 2 bases to trimming and J lost 13 bases; unmatched junction nucleotides: 15. This CDR3 is built from 15 residues. A second PCR of roughly 7 to 11 cycles used a sample-barcoded 5' primer and a J-beta primer mix. The template-switch adaptor, which had 12 random nucleotides, put a tag on each cDNA molecule. TCRdb re-analysed the 5' RACE reads in MiXCR, keeping a single row per CDR3 protein. Of around 990,000 distinct CDR3 sequences in the sample, approximately 25% were seen once. This clonotype was observed once. Its antigen is not identified. The data were also submitted as part of a second study, on T cells of mothers and their children. In that study: Related pairs of mothers and children showed slightly higher, non-significant overlap versus unrelated pairs.

Sequencing was performed on blood. The receptor's source is a girl aged 2 to 10 in good health. This sequence joins TRBV12-3 or TRBV12-4 and TRBJ2-3; 7 positions agree with TRBD2. CDR3 sequence (DNA): TGTGCCAGCAGTTTAAGTCGCGGGAGCACAGATGCGGAGTATTTT. Its translation is CASSLSRGSTDAEYF.